This TCR beta chain was retrieved from a study of cytomegalovirus exposure and HLA in healthy donors. To note about this clone: The antigen is not known.

Study-wide points: Sequencing artifact likely explains a cluster of highly shared sequence variants. TCR beta V- and J-gene trimming was later associated with a missense DCLRE1C variant. Prior analysis indicated that the majority of TCR beta V segments exhibited productivity approximately 90% or approximately 30% of the time.

Vbeta (60) and Jbeta (13) primers were used in the PCR. The protocol was immunoSEQ multiplex PCR, while the TCRdb copy is restricted to in-frame clones and leaves out a portion. The repertoire has nearly 110,000 clones, more than 70% of them found once; the top ten carry 7.5% to 9%. The V end lost 4 bases, the J end lost 6 bases, and 9 bases lay between the germline ends. The length of the CDR3 is 13 residues. Germline values: CDR1 SNHLY, CDR2 FYNNEI. Sequencing was performed on PBMCs. This receptor was taken from a man younger than 40 in good health and CMV-seronegative. The V call is TRBV2, the J call TRBJ2-2; perhaps TRBD1 as D (6 bases). As DNA, the CDR3 is TGTGCCAGCAGTGTTACAGGGTCCGGGGAGCTGTTTTTT. It translates to CASSVTGSGELFF.